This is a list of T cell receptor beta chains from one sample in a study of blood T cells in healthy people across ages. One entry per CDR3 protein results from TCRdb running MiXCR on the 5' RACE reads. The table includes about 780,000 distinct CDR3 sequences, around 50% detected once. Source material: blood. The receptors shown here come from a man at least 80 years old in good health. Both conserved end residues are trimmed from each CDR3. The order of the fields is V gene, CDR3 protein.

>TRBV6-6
ASSYGGTDTQY
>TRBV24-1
ATGRAGEGTGELF
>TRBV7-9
ASSLASTNTEAF
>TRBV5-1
ASSLRRIQGPGASVLT
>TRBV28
ASSSPGGPTETQY
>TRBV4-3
ASSDRDRGAF
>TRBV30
AWSSGRSYEQY
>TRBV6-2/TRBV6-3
ASALGRARIQGYEQY
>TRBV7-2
ASSQRTAINEKLF
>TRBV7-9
ASSLSGGTNEQF
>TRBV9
ASSVGGAEPYEQY
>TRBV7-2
ASSSSGAGYQETQY
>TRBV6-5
ASFGAGEQF
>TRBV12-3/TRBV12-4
ATGLDRHTEAF
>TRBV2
ASSVKAGYSPLH
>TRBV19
ASRSEGAIRQPQH
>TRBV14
ASSQETGTSGRHNEQY
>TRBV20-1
SARGEDGKQY
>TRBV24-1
ATSDSGRGRHNEQF
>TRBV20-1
SARGQRNQPQH
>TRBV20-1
SARPGQGRNEQF
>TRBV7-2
ASSSLAGGPNEQY
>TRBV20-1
SARAPRGRGGYT
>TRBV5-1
ASSLGASYYNEQF
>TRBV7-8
ASSLEEFWTKNNEQF
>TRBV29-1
SVSSESGYIQY
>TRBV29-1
SVRTSWYEQY
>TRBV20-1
SAAGAGSEQF
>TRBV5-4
ASSFSGTSFEQY
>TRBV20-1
SARTDRETQF
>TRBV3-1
ASSQDGGYQETQY
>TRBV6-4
ARPVSHDTQY
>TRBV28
ASSWAGLAGESNLNEQY
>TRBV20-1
SATTGGKNIQY
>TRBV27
ASSLNWETQY
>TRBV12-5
ASGPKTGFMETQY
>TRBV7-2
ASSLYPPGGSGDTQY
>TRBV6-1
ASGPPGQGISGANVLT
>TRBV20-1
STLGLGTYEQY
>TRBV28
ASSPIGLYEQY
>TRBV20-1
SARDPGQGSDEQY
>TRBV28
ASSFSGGNTGELF
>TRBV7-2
ASSLVGRTIYNEQF